One and the same sample provided the 21 T cell receptor beta chains below, sequenced in a study of cytomegalovirus exposure and HLA in healthy donors. Primers for the PCR totalled 60 Vbeta and 13 Jbeta. Generated by immunoSEQ multiplex PCR, the TCRdb table keeps only in-frame clones and is missing some. The sample yields 150,000 to 200,000 clones, around 90% seen once. The sample comprised PBMCs. The source is a boy aged 2 to 10 in good health and CMV-seronegative.

This clone showed up just a few times. The chain combines TRBV6-6 with TRBJ1-4, with TRBD1 identical over 9 bases. CDR3 size: 15 residues. Germline V CDR1 and CDR2: MNHNY, SVGAGI (reference sequence). V lost 2 bases to trimming and J lost 8 bases; unmatched junction nucleotides: 6. The DNA for the CDR3 is TGTGCCAGCAGTTACCTTGGACAGGGGTGGGAAAAACTGTTTTTT. Protein sequence: CASSYLGQGWEKLFF.

This clone was seen once. The rearrangement joins TRBV28 to TRBJ1-5, with TRBD1 identical over 9 bases. Looked up from germline, CDR1 is MDHEN and CDR2 is SYDVKM. The trim removed 7 bases at V and 5 bases at J, leaving 12 bases unmatched. The CDR3 has 16 amino acids. CDR3 residues: CASNLTPGTGYQPQHF. The CDR3 DNA follows: TGTGCCAGCAACCTTACGCCCGGGACAGGGTATCAGCCCCAGCATTTT.

The V call is TRBV5-1, the J call TRBJ1-1; possibly TRBD1 for D (6 bases). V dropped 3 bases and J dropped 1 base, with 10 bases sitting between them. This CDR3 contains 14 residues. Looked up from germline, CDR1 is SGHRS and CDR2 is YFSETQ. The CDR3 DNA sequence: TGCGCCAGCAGCTGGGTGGACAGGAACACTGAAGCTTTCTTT. Residues: CASSWVDRNTEAFF.

CDR3 in amino acids: CASSPGTGDNEQYF. The DNA of the CDR3 is TGTGCCAGCTCACCGGGGACAGGGGACAACGAGCAGTACTTC. This chain uses TRBV18 with TRBJ2-7; 10 bases map to TRBD1. The junction had 4 bases not matched to a gene; V was cut back by 3 bases and J by 5 bases. This CDR3 contains 14 residues. Germline V gene data show CDR1 as KGHSH and CDR2 as LQKENI.

The CDR3 sequence is CASSLTGQGERMGVETQYF. The CDR3 nucleotides read TGTGCCAGCAGTTTAACGGGACAGGGCGAAAGAATGGGAGTGGAGACCCAGTACTTC. The J gene is TRBJ2-5, the V gene TRBV27; TRBD1 matches at 9 bases. The germline gives CDR1 MNHEY, CDR2 SMNVEV (reference sequence). The CDR3 is 19 residues long. The J segment lost 5 bases and the V segment lost 2 bases, leaving 18 bases of the junction unmatched.

The CDR3 reads CASSQGVAGGQETQYF. As DNA, the CDR3 is TGCGCCAGCAGCCAAGGTGTAGCGGGGGGGCAAGAGACCCAGTACTTC. The rearrangement uses TRBV4-1 and TRBJ2-5; 11 nucleotides match TRBD2. Germline-derived CDR1 and CDR2 are MGHRA and YSYEKL. The CDR3 length is 16 residues. The V gene end was trimmed by 1 base and the J gene end by 2 bases; junction bases not matched to a gene: 3.

The chain carries TRBV6-1 and TRBJ2-7; maybe TRBD2 (6 bases). The CDR3 is 15 residues long. Trimming stripped 3 bases from V and 4 bases from J, with 16 bases between. Germline CDR1 is MNHNS and CDR2 is SASEGT. The CDR3 DNA follows: TGTGCCAGCAGTGAGACGGGGGACGGACCGTACGAGCAGTACTTC. Its protein product is CASSETGDGPYEQYF.

V gene TRBV27 combines with J gene TRBJ1-5; 9 bases are shared with TRBD1. Germline CDR1 is MNHEY and CDR2 is SMNVEV (reference sequence). The junction had 0 bases not matched to a gene; V was cut back by 8 bases and J by 7 bases. The CDR3 length is 11 residues. The CDR3 is CASGQGQPQHF. The CDR3 bases are TGTGCCAGCGGACAGGGGCAGCCCCAGCATTTT.

The CDR3 loop is CASSLEYQPQHF. The CDR3 coding sequence is TGTGCCAGCAGTTTAGAGTATCAGCCCCAGCATTTT. J is TRBJ1-5 and V is TRBV27; D not certain. Trimming cost V 2 bases and J 5 bases, with 4 bases left between them. The V gene's germline CDR1 is MNHEY and CDR2 SMNVEV (reference sequence). There are 12 residues in the CDR3.

The rearrangement joins TRBV18 to TRBJ2-1, with a possible D match to TRBD1 (5 bases). The V gene lost 6 bases and the J gene lost 6 bases, with 24 bases spanning the gap. This CDR3 comprises 17 residues. Germline-derived CDR1 and CDR2 are KGHSH and LQKENI. The CDR3 sequence: CASSRLGAARGPNEQFF. CDR3 nucleotide sequence: TGTGCCAGCTCTCGACTTGGGGCAGCCCGAGGTCCCAATGAGCAGTTCTTC.

The V gene is TRBV6-5, the J gene TRBJ1-1, with a possible D match to TRBD1 (6 bases). CDR3 length: 12 amino acids. Germline V gives CDR1 MNHEY, CDR2 SVGAGI. The ends were cut back, 5 bases at V and 10 bases at J, with 14 bases in the middle. The CDR3 region has the DNA TGTGCCAGCAGTGTCAGGGGTTATGGAGCTTTCTTT. Residues: CASSVRGYGAFF.

The genes are TRBV7-2 and TRBJ2-7; D gene unclear. The CDR3 length is 13 residues. Germline assignment: CDR1 SGHTA and CDR2 FQGNSA. Trimming stripped 4 bases from V and 0 bases from J, with 7 bases between. The CDR3 sequence is CASSYERSYEQYF. DNA of the CDR3: TGTGCCAGCAGCTATGAGCGCTCCTACGAGCAGTACTTC.

This chain connects TRBV6-6 to TRBJ2-5; 8 positions match TRBD2. The CDR3 loop spans 13 amino acids. Trimming removed 7 bases from V and 7 bases from J; junction bases left unmatched: 8. The germline V gene encodes CDR1 MNHNY and CDR2 SVGAGI (reference sequence). CDR3 in amino acids: CASTRTSLGTQYF. CDR3 DNA sequence: TGTGCCAGCACCAGGACTAGCTTGGGGACCCAGTACTTC.

This clone has just one count. CDR3 nucleotide sequence: TGCGCCAGCAGCCGGGACCGTCAGGGGGCGGGTGAGCAGTACTTC. It encodes CASSRDRQGAGEQYF. The chain carries TRBV5-1 and TRBJ2-7; TRBD1 matches 8 bases. Germline assignment: CDR1 SGHRS and CDR2 YFSETQ. The CDR3 totals 15 residues. With V trimmed by 4 bases and J by 7 bases, 13 bases remained unmatched.

This chain links TRBV28 with TRBJ2-2; a possible D gene is TRBD2 (5 bases). CDR1 and CDR2 (germline): MDHEN, SYDVKM. The CDR3 spans 15 residues. V lost 5 bases to trimming and J lost 2 bases, with 12 bases between them. In DNA form, the CDR3 reads TGTGCCAGCAGTCTTATAGCGCAAAACACCGGGGAGCTGTTTTTT. This gives the protein CASSLIAQNTGELFF.

This clone came up once. The chain combines TRBV9 with TRBJ2-7; 7 bases line up with TRBD2. Looked up from germline, CDR1 is SGDLS and CDR2 is YYNGEE. The CDR3 covers 15 residues. Trimming removed 4 bases from V and 2 bases from J; junction bases left unmatched: 9. CDR3 nucleotides: TGTGCCAGCAGCAGCGGGGCAGGCGATACCTACGAGCAGTACTTC. This encodes CASSSGAGDTYEQYF.

This clone was picked up one time. J is TRBJ1-5 and V is TRBV6-1; possible D gene TRBD1, 6 bases. V lost 7 bases and J lost 2, with 12 bases in between. The CDR3 totals 14 residues. CDR1 is MNHNS, CDR2 SASEGT, per germline. As DNA, the CDR3 is TGTGCCAGCATCAAACCAGGGGGCAATCAGCCCCAGCATTTT. Translating gives CASIKPGGNQPQHF.

The chain combines TRBV5-1 with TRBJ2-2; possibly TRBD1 for D (6 bases). This CDR3 region has 17 residues. The V end was cut by 0 bases, the J end by 1 base, with 13 bases between. Germline V gene lookup returns CDR1 SGHRS and CDR2 YFSETQ. CDR3 loop: CASSLDPGAMNTGELFF. CDR3 DNA: TGCGCCAGCAGCTTGGACCCAGGGGCTATGAACACCGGGGAGCTGTTTTTT.

The chain employs TRBV6-6 and TRBJ1-1; 9 bases agree with TRBD1. The germline gives CDR1 MNHNY, CDR2 SVGAGI (reference sequence). The CDR3 is 16 residues long. The V and J ends lost 6 bases and 0 bases, in that order; junction bases with no gene match: 8. The CDR3 sequence is CASREQGARMNTEAFF. The CDR3 DNA is TGTGCCAGCAGGGAACAGGGGGCTCGTATGAACACTGAAGCTTTCTTT.

In its sample, this clone was seen a few times. J is TRBJ2-3 and V is TRBV19, with unresolved D. The CDR3 has 13 residues. V lost 2 bases to trimming and J lost 2 bases, with 5 bases between them. Per germline, CDR1 LNHDA and CDR2 SQIVND (reference sequence). The CDR3 DNA is TGTGCCAGTAGTATACCAGACACAGATACGCAGTATTTT. As protein: CASSIPDTDTQYF.

This clone was detected once. V is TRBV19 and J is TRBJ2-7; D remains unclear. V lost 5 bases and J lost 7, with 15 bases in between. Germline CDR1 and CDR2: LNHDA and SQIVND (reference sequence). The CDR3 runs to 13 residues. The CDR3 sequence: CASSAAVVGEQYF. CDR3 bases: TGTGCCAGTAGTGCGGCCGTTGTTGGGGAGCAGTACTTC.